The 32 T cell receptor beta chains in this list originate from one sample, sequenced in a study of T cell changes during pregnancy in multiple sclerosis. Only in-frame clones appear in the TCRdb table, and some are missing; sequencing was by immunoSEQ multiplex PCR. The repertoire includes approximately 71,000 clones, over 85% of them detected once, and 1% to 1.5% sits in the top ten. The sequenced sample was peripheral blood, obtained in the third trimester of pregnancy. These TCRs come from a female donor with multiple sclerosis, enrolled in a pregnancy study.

CDR3 residues: CASSPSGTVGTEAFF. CDR3 DNA: TGTGCCAGTAGTCCCTCTGGGACAGTAGGCACTGAAGCTTTCTTT. The chain combines TRBV19 with TRBJ1-1, with 7 bases identical to TRBD1. Germline values: CDR1 LNHDA, CDR2 SQIVND (reference sequence). CDR3 length: 15 residues. Trimming took 5 bases from V and 4 from J; bases not matched to a gene: 10.

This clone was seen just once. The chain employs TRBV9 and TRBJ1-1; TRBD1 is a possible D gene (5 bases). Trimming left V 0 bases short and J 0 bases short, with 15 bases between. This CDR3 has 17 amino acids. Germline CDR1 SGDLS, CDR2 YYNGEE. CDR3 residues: CASSVEGRGWLNTEAFF. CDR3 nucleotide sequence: TGTGCCAGCAGCGTAGAAGGGAGGGGTTGGTTGAACACTGAAGCTTTCTTT.

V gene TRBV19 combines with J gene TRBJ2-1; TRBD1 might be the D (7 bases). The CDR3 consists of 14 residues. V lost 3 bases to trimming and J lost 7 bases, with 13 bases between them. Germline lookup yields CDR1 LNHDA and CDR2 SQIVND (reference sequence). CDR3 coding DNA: TGTGCCAGTAGTATCCAGTCAGGGGGGAATGAGCAGTTCTTC. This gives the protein CASSIQSGGNEQFF. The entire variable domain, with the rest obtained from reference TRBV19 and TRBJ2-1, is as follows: DGGITQSPKYLFRKEGQNVTLSCEQNLNHDAMYWYRQDPGQGLRLIYYSQIVNDFQKGDIAEGYSVSREKKESFPLTVTSAQKNPTAFYLCASSIQSGGNEQFFGPGTRLTVL.

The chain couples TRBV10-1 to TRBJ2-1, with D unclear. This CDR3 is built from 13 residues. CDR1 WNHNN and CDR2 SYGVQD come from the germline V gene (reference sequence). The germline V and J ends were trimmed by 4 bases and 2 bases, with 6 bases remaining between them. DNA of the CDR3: TGCGCCAGCAGTGTCGGTCCCTACAATGAGCAGTTCTTC. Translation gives CASSVGPYNEQFF.

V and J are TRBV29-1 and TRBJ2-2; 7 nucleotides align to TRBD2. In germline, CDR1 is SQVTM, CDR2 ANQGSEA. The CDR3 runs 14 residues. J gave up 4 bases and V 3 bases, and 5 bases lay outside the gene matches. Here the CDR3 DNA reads TGCAGCGTTGAGGCGCGGGAGCCCACCGGGGAGCTGTTTTTT. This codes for CSVEAREPTGELFF.

The CDR3 region is CASSPTSKRVGRIYEQYF. In DNA, the CDR3 is TGTGCCAGTAGTCCAACATCAAAGAGGGTAGGGAGGATCTACGAGCAGTACTTC. This chain uses TRBV19 with TRBJ2-7, with D possibly TRBD2 on 6 matching bases. V was pared by 5 bases and J by 3 bases, with 26 bases between. Per germline, CDR1 LNHDA and CDR2 SQIVND (reference sequence). This CDR3 region has 18 residues. The complete variable domain, with remaining parts taken from reference TRBV19 and TRBJ2-7, reads DGGITQSPKYLFRKEGQNVTLSCEQNLNHDAMYWYRQDPGQGLRLIYYSQIVNDFQKGDIAEGYSVSREKKESFPLTVTSAQKNPTAFYLCASSPTSKRVGRIYEQYFGPGTRLTVT.

In DNA form, the CDR3 reads TGTGCCAGCAGTCCTACCCCGATTACAGGGGACGACTATGGCTACACCTTC. The encoded protein is CASSPTPITGDDYGYTF. The chain has TRBV28 and TRBJ1-2, with 7 bases identical to TRBD1. Trimming took 5 bases from V and 3 from J; bases not matched to a gene: 15. From germline, CDR1 is MDHEN and CDR2 SYDVKM. This CDR3 contains 17 residues.

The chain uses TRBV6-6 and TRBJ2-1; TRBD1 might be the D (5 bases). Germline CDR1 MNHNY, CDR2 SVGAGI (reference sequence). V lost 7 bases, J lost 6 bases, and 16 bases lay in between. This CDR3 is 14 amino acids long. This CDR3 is CASMGQGRGNEQFF. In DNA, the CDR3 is TGTGCCAGCATGGGCCAGGGAAGGGGCAATGAGCAGTTCTTC.

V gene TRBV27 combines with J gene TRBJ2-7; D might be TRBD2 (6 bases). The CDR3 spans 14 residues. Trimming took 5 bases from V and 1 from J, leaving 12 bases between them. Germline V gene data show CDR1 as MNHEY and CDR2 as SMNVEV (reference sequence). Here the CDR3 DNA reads TGTGCCAGCAGTCGGAGGGACGCATCCTACGAGCAGTACTTC. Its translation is CASSRRDASYEQYF.

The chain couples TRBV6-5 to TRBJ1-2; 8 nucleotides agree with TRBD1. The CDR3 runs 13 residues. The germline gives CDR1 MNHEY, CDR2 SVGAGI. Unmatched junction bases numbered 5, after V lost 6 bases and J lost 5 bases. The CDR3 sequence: CASRKTGGYGYTF. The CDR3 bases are TGTGCCAGCAGGAAAACAGGGGGGTATGGCTACACCTTC.

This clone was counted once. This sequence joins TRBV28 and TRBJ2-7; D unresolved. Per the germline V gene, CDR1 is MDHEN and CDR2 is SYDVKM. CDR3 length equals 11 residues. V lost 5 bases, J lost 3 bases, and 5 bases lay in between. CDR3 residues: CASSENYEQYF. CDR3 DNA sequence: TGTGCCAGCAGTGAGAACTACGAGCAGTACTTC.

The DNA for the CDR3 is TGTGCCAGCAGCTGGGGGACTGTGCAAGAGACCCAGTACTTC. Translation gives CASSWGTVQETQYF. This chain joins TRBV5-6 and TRBJ2-5; D may be TRBD2 (6 bases). Trimming took 3 bases from V and 2 from J, leaving 11 bases between them. Per germline, CDR1 SGHDT and CDR2 YYEEEE. The CDR3 sequence is 14 residues long.

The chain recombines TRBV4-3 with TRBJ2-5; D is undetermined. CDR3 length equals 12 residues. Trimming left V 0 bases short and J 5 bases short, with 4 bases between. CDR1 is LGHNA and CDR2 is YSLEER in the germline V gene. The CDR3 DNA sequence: TGCGCCAGCAGCCAAGATCTCGAGACCCAGTACTTC. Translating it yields CASSQDLETQYF.

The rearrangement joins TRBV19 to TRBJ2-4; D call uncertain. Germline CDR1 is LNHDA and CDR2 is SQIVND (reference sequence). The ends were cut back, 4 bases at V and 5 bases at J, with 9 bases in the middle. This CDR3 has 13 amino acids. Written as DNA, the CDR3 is TGTGCCAGTAGTAAGAACTACCAAAACATTCAGTACTTC. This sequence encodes CASSKNYQNIQYF.

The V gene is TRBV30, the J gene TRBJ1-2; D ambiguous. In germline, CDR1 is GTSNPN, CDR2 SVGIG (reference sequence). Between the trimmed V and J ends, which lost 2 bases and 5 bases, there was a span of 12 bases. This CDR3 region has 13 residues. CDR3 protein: CAWSSQTLYGYTF. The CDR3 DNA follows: TGTGCCTGGAGTTCACAGACCCTTTATGGCTACACCTTC.

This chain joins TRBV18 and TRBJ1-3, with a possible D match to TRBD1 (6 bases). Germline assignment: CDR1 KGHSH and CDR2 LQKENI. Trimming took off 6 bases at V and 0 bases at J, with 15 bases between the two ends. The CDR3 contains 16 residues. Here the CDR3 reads CASSPLDSSSGNTIYF. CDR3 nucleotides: TGTGCCAGCTCCCCCTTGGACAGTTCCTCTGGAAACACCATATATTTT.

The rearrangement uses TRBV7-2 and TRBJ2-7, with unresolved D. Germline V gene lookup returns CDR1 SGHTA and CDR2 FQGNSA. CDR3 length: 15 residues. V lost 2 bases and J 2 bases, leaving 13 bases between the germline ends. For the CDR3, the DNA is TGTGCCAGCAGCTTACCAGGCGCCCTACCCTACGAGCAGTACTTC. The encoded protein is CASSLPGALPYEQYF.

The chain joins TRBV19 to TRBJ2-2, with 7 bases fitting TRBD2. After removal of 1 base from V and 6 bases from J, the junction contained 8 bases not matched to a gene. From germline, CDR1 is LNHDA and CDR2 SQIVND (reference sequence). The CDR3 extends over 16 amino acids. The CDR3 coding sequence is TGTGCCAGTAGTATAGTAATCGGGAGGTCGGCCGGGGAGCTGTTTTTT. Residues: CASSIVIGRSAGELFF.

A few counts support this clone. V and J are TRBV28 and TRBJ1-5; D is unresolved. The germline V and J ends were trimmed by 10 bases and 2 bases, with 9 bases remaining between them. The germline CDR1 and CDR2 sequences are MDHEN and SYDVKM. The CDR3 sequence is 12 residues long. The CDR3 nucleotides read TGTGCCACTACCCAGGGCAATCAGCCCCAGCATTTT. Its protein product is CATTQGNQPQHF.

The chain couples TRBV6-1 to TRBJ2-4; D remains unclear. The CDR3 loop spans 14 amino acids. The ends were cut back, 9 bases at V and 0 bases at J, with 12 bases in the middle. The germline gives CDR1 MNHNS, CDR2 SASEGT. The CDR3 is CASTQLLAKNIQYF. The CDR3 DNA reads TGTGCCAGTACACAGCTCTTAGCCAAAAACATTCAGTACTTC.

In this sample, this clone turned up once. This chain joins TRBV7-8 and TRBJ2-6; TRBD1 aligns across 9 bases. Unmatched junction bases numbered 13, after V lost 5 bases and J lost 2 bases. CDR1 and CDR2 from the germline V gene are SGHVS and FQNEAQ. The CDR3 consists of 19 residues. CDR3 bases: TGTGCCAGCAGCCGTACCCCGACAGGGGGAGTCACTGGGGCCAACGTCCTGACTTTC. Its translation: CASSRTPTGGVTGANVLTF.

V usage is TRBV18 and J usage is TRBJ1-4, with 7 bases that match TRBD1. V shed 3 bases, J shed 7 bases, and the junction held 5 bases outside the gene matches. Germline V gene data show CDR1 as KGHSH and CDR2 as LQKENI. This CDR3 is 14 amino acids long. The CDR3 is CASSPLRDSEKLFF. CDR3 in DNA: TGTGCCAGCTCACCCCTCCGGGACAGTGAAAAACTGTTTTTT.

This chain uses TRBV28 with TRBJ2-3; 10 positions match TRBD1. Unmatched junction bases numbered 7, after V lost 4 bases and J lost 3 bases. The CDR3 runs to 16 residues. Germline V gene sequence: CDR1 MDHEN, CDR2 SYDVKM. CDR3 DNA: TGTGCCAGCAGTTGGGGGGAGGGACAGGGGACAGATACGCAGTATTTT. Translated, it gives CASSWGEGQGTDTQYF.

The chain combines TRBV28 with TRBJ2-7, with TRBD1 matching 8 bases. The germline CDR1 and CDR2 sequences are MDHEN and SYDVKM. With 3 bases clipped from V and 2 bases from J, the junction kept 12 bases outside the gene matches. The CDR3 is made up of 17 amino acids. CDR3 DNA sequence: TGTGCCAGCAGTTTCAGCGAGGACAGGGAGGCCCCCTACGAGCAGTACTTC. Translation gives CASSFSEDREAPYEQYF. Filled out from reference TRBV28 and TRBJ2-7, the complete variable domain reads DVKVTQSSRYLVKRTGEKVFLECVQDMDHENMFWYRQDPGLGLRLIYFSYDVKMKEKGDIPEGYSVSREKKERFSLILESASTNQTSMYLCASSFSEDREAPYEQYFGPGTRLTVT.

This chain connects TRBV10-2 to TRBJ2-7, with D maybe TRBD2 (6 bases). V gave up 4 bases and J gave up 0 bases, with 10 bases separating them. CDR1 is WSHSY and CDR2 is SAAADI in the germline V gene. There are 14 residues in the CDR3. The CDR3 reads CASSGGGISYEQYF. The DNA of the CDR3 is TGCGCCAGCAGTGGGGGCGGGATCTCCTACGAGCAGTACTTC.

CDR3 sequence reads: CASSFEGLNEKLFF. CDR3 coding DNA: TGTGCCAGCAGCTTCGAGGGCCTTAATGAAAAACTGTTTTTT. This chain joins TRBV5-6 and TRBJ1-4; D is uncertain. This CDR3 is 14 amino acids long. Germline loops: CDR1 SGHDT, CDR2 YYEEEE. Between the trimmed V and J ends, which lost 2 bases and 4 bases, there was a span of 9 bases.

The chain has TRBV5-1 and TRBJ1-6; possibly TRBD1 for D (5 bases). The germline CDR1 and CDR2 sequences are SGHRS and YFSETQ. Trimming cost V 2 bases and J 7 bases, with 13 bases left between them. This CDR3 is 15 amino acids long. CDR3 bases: TGCGCCAGCAGCTTAGCAGGGCCTCTAAATTCACCCCTCCACTTT. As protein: CASSLAGPLNSPLHF.

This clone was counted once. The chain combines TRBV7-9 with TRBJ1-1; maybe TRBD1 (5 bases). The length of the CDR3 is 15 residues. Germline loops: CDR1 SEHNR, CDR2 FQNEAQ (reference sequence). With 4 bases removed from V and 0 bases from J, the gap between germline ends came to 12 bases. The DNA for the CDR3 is TGTGCCAGCAGCTATCAGGGAATCATGAACACTGAAGCTTTCTTT. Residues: CASSYQGIMNTEAFF.

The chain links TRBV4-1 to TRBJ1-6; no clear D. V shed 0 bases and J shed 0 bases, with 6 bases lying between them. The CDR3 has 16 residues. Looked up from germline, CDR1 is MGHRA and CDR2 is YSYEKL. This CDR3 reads CASSQEQFSYNSPLHF. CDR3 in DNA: TGCGCCAGCAGCCAAGAACAGTTCTCCTATAATTCACCCCTCCACTTT.

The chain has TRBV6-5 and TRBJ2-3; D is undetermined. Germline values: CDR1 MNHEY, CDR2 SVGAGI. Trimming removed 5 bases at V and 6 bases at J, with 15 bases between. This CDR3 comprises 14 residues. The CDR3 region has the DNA TGTGCCAGCAGTGATCGTCTTCGCAGGGATACGCAGTATTTT. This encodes CASSDRLRRDTQYF.

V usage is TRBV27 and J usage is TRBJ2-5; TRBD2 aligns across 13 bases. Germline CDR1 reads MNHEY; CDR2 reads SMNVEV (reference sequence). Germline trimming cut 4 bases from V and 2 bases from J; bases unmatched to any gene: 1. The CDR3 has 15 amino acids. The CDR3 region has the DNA TGTGCCAGCAGTTCGGGACTAGCGGGACAAGAGACCCAGTACTTC. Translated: CASSSGLAGQETQYF.

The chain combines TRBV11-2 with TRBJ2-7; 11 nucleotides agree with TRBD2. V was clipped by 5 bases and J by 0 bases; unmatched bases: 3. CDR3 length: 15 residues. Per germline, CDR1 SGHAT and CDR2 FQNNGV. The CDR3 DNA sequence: TGTGCCAGCAGCCCTGGACTAGCGGGCTCCTACGAGCAGTACTTC. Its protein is CASSPGLAGSYEQYF.